The 14 T cell receptor beta chains listed next were all sequenced from one sample in a study of T cell changes during pregnancy in multiple sclerosis. The table came from immunoSEQ multiplex PCR; TCRdb's copy has only in-frame clones and leaves some out. The sample consists of tens of thousands of clones, almost 95% of them appearing once. The source material was peripheral blood, sampled before pregnancy. These TCRs come from a female donor with multiple sclerosis, enrolled in a pregnancy study.

The V call is TRBV7-2, the J call TRBJ2-1, with 7 nucleotides matching TRBD1. Losses at the gene ends were 6 bases for V and 4 bases for J; bases not matched to a gene: 9. The germline V gene encodes CDR1 SGHTA and CDR2 FQGNSA. This CDR3 is 15 amino acids long. CDR3 in amino acids: CASRSPGGAYNEQFF. CDR3 DNA sequence: TGTGCCAGCAGATCCCCAGGGGGTGCTTACAATGAGCAGTTCTTC.

This chain links TRBV5-1 with TRBJ1-1; 9 bases align to TRBD1. Unmatched junction bases numbered 2, after V lost 4 bases and J lost 1 base. This CDR3 is built from 14 residues. Germline CDR1 reads SGHRS; CDR2 reads YFSETQ. The CDR3 DNA is TGCGCCAGCAGCCGGGACAGGGAGAACACTGAAGCTTTCTTT. This gives the protein CASSRDRENTEAFF.

This chain links TRBV14 with TRBJ2-7; 7 nucleotides match TRBD1. V trimming: 8 bases; J trimming: 0 bases; junction bases outside the gene matches: 13. The CDR3 contains 16 residues. Germline values: CDR1 SGHDN, CDR2 FVKESK. Here the CDR3 reads CASGICTGVYSYEQYF. The CDR3 nucleotides are TGTGCCAGCGGCATTTGTACAGGGGTCTACTCCTACGAGCAGTACTTC.

The rearrangement uses TRBV19 and TRBJ2-5; 11 positions agree with TRBD1. V was pared by 2 bases and J by 5 bases, with 4 bases of the junction left unmatched. The CDR3 is 15 amino acids. Germline V gene lookup returns CDR1 LNHDA and CDR2 SQIVND (reference sequence). CDR3 region: CASSILGTGGETQYF. The DNA of the CDR3 is TGTGCCAGTAGTATATTGGGGACAGGGGGTGAGACCCAGTACTTC.

A single count supports this clone. The V call is TRBV30, the J call TRBJ1-1; D perhaps matches TRBD1 (6 bases). Germline CDR1 reads GTSNPN; CDR2 reads SVGIG (reference sequence). V lost 4 bases and J 2 bases, leaving 11 bases between the germline ends. CDR3 size: 13 residues. CDR3 loop: CAWNRAPNTEAFF. In DNA, the CDR3 is TGTGCCTGGAACAGGGCCCCAAACACTGAAGCTTTCTTT.

The chain carries TRBV11-3 and TRBJ1-5; 8 bases align to TRBD1. Trimming took 4 bases from V and 6 from J; bases not matched to a gene: 5. Germline CDR1 reads SGHNT; CDR2 reads YENEEA. CDR3 length equals 14 residues. CDR3 sequence: CASSSGQVGQPQHF. For the CDR3, the DNA is TGTGCCAGCAGCTCGGGACAGGTCGGTCAGCCCCAGCATTTT.

The rearrangement links TRBV27 to TRBJ2-3; perhaps TRBD2 as D (6 bases). The CDR3 spans 14 residues. V lost 2 bases, J lost 3 bases, and 9 bases lay in between. CDR1 and CDR2 from the germline V gene are MNHEY and SMNVEV (reference sequence). The CDR3 reads CASSLTGATDTQYF. The DNA for the CDR3 is TGTGCCAGCAGTTTAACGGGAGCGACAGATACGCAGTATTTT.

The chain combines TRBV9 with TRBJ2-3, with D possibly TRBD1 on 5 matching bases. The CDR3 totals 14 residues. Trimming removed 0 bases at V and 3 bases at J, with 8 bases between. Germline V CDR1 and CDR2: SGDLS, YYNGEE. The CDR3 DNA reads TGTGCCAGCAGCGTAGGACAGTCGACAGATACGCAGTATTTT. This codes for CASSVGQSTDTQYF.

The V call is TRBV7-3, the J call TRBJ2-1; TRBD2 agrees at 9 bases. CDR1 SGHTA and CDR2 FQGTGA come from the germline V gene. The CDR3 is 15 amino acids. J was trimmed by 8 bases and V by 2 bases; bases with no gene match: 7. The CDR3 is CASSLYAGGKDEQFF. The CDR3 bases are TGTGCCAGCAGCTTATATGCGGGAGGGAAGGATGAGCAGTTCTTC.

This chain links TRBV13 with TRBJ1-3; no firm D call. This CDR3 is 12 amino acids long. V shed 1 base and J shed 4 bases, with 2 bases lying between them. In germline, CDR1 is PRHDT, CDR2 FYEKMQ (reference sequence). The CDR3, as DNA: TGTGCCAGCAGCTTAGCAGGAAACACCATATATTTT. As protein: CASSLAGNTIYF.

The chain couples TRBV5-1 to TRBJ2-3; TRBD1 aligns across 9 bases. J was trimmed by 3 bases and V by 4 bases; bases with no gene match: 6. Germline-derived CDR1 and CDR2 are SGHRS and YFSETQ. The CDR3 contains 15 residues. The CDR3 loop is CASSPGTGNTDTQYF. In nucleotides, the CDR3 is TGCGCCAGCAGCCCGGGGACAGGGAATACAGATACGCAGTATTTT.

The chain uses TRBV6-4 and TRBJ2-4; 10 bases map to TRBD2. The CDR3 contains 19 residues. The V gene's germline CDR1 is MRHNA and CDR2 SNTAGT. Trimming took 2 bases from V and 0 from J; bases not matched to a gene: 10. The CDR3 region is CASSDPRTSGGLAKNIQYF. CDR3 bases: TGTGCCAGCAGTGACCCCCGGACTAGCGGAGGACTAGCCAAAAACATTCAGTACTTC.

The gene calls are TRBV7-6 and TRBJ2-3; 12 bases fit TRBD2. In germline, CDR1 is SGHVS, CDR2 FNYEAQ. V lost 0 bases and J lost 4; bases outside the gene matches: 5. CDR3 length: 17 amino acids. CDR3 residues: CASSLAPSGRGADTQYF. The CDR3 DNA reads TGTGCCAGCAGCTTAGCGCCTAGCGGGAGGGGTGCAGATACGCAGTATTTT.

The chain links TRBV6-5 to TRBJ2-1, with D possibly TRBD2 on 5 matching bases. Deletions cut 5 bases from V and 10 bases from J, with 12 bases between. CDR3 length equals 12 residues. Germline CDR1 and CDR2: MNHEY and SVGAGI. CDR3 nucleotides: TGTGCCAGCAGTCCGGAGACGGGGGAGCAGTTCTTC. Translating it yields CASSPETGEQFF.